One sample yielded the 32 T cell receptor beta chains listed below, sequenced in a study of cytomegalovirus exposure and HLA in healthy donors. The PCR contained 60 Vbeta and 13 Jbeta primers. TCRdb's table, derived via immunoSEQ multiplex PCR, lists solely in-frame clones and lacks some. The sample has 150,000 or so clones; 80% are singletons. The sample consisted of PBMCs. All receptors come from a middle-aged woman in good health and CMV-seropositive.

This clone was observed once. This sequence joins TRBV19 and TRBJ1-5; TRBD1 matches at 8 bases. This CDR3 contains 14 residues. Trimming at V came to 10 bases and at J to 9 bases, leaving 14 bases not matched to a gene. Per the germline V gene, CDR1 is LNHDA and CDR2 is SQIVND (reference sequence). The CDR3 loop reads CATRSGGLGGPQHF. CDR3 nucleotide sequence: TGTGCCACCCGCTCAGGGGGCTTGGGTGGGCCCCAGCATTTT.

This chain connects TRBV5-1 to TRBJ2-1; 12 nucleotides align to TRBD2. Trimming cost V 4 bases and J 5 bases; bases outside gene matches: 7. Per the germline V gene, CDR1 is SGHRS and CDR2 is YFSETQ. The CDR3 is made up of 16 amino acids. CDR3 in DNA: TGCGCCAGCAGCGCACGACTAGCGGGAGAGAACAATGAGCAGTTCTTC. Encoded protein: CASSARLAGENNEQFF.

The genes are TRBV29-1 and TRBJ2-3; 7 bases map to TRBD2. This CDR3 contains 14 residues. V shed 6 bases, J shed 0 bases, and the junction held 6 bases outside the gene matches. Germline CDR1 is SQVTM and CDR2 is ANQGSEA. CDR3 DNA sequence: TGCAGCGTACTCCTAGCGGTTAGCACAGATACGCAGTATTTT. Its translation: CSVLLAVSTDTQYF.

V gene TRBV18 combines with J gene TRBJ1-1; D might be TRBD1 (6 bases). CDR3 size: 12 residues. Germline CDR1 is KGHSH and CDR2 is LQKENI. Trimming shortened V by 6 bases and J by 8 bases, and 13 bases separated the two germline ends. In nucleotides, the CDR3 is TGTGCCAGCTCCCCGAGCAGGGGAGAAGCTTTCTTT. Residues: CASSPSRGEAFF.

The V gene is TRBV5-1, the J gene TRBJ2-6; 10 bases map to TRBD1. After removal of 3 bases from V and 11 bases from J, the junction contained 2 bases not matched to a gene. Germline V lookup: CDR1 SGHRS, CDR2 YFSETQ. The CDR3 contains 13 residues. CDR3 DNA sequence: TGCGCCAGCAGCTCCGGGACAGGGGACGTCCTGACTTTC. Amino acid sequence: CASSSGTGDVLTF.

This clone has more than one count but fewer than ten. The chain uses TRBV10-1 and TRBJ2-7; 7 bases map to TRBD2. The CDR3 covers 13 residues. CDR1 is WNHNN and CDR2 is SYGVQD in the germline V gene (reference sequence). J was trimmed by 7 bases and V by 4 bases; bases with no gene match: 7. The CDR3 nucleotides are TGCGCCAGCAGTGTGGCGGGAGACGGGGAGCAGTACTTC. As protein: CASSVAGDGEQYF.

In regard to this clone: An end of the junction does not agree with germline; a read error may underlie this. This chain links TRBV19 with TRBJ2-1, with a weak D call TRBD2 (6 bases). This CDR3 region has 14 residues. Germline CDR1 LNHDA, CDR2 SQIVND (reference sequence). The CDR3 DNA sequence: TGTGCCCGTAGTCTGCTAGCGCCCCTCGATGAGCAGTTCTTC. It translates to CARSLLAPLDEQFF.

This chain joins TRBV11-2 and TRBJ2-7, with 7 bases fitting TRBD2. Germline V gene lookup returns CDR1 SGHAT and CDR2 FQNNGV. The V and J ends lost 0 bases and 2 bases, in that order; junction bases with no gene match: 13. The CDR3 extends over 18 amino acids. The CDR3 protein is CASSLEFMGVAGPYEQYF. Here the CDR3 DNA reads TGTGCCAGCAGCTTAGAGTTCATGGGGGTAGCGGGCCCCTACGAGCAGTACTTC. Full variable domain (remainder filled in from reference TRBV11-2 and TRBJ2-7): EAGVAQSPRYKIIEKRQSVAFWCNPISGHATLYWYQQILGQGPKLLIQFQNNGVVDDSQLPKDRFSAERLKGVDSTLKIQPAKLEDSAVYLCASSLEFMGVAGPYEQYFGPGTRLTVT.

The sample holds a few counts of this clone. V usage is TRBV7-2 and J usage is TRBJ2-1, with TRBD1 matching over 9 bases. V trimming: 2 bases; J trimming: 8 bases; junction bases outside the gene matches: 7. Germline V lookup: CDR1 SGHTA, CDR2 FQGNSA. This CDR3 has 15 amino acids. The CDR3 loop is CASSLQGQGSYEQFF. CDR3 nucleotide sequence: TGTGCCAGCAGCTTACAGGGACAGGGTTCATATGAGCAGTTCTTC.

This clone has just a few counts. This chain uses TRBV29-1 with TRBJ2-1; 9 bases map to TRBD2. With 4 bases clipped from V and 4 bases from J, the junction kept 2 bases outside the gene matches. In germline, CDR1 is SQVTM, CDR2 ANQGSEA. The CDR3 spans 13 residues. The CDR3 spells CSVASGAYNEQFF. DNA for the CDR3: TGCAGCGTTGCTAGCGGGGCATACAATGAGCAGTTCTTC.

By sample share, this clone is medium-sized. The chain couples TRBV11-1 to TRBJ2-3, with TRBD2 identical over 7 bases. This CDR3 comprises 14 residues. V dropped 5 bases and J dropped 0; count of bases not matched to a gene: 2. Germline values: CDR1 SGHAT, CDR2 FQDESV (reference sequence). The CDR3 spells CASSPSGSTDTQYF. In DNA, the CDR3 is TGTGCCAGCAGCCCTAGCGGTAGCACAGATACGCAGTATTTT. Variable domain in full (rest from reference TRBV11-1 and TRBJ2-3): EAEVAQSPRYKITEKSQAVAFWCDPISGHATLYWYRQILGQGPELLVQFQDESVVDDSQLPKDRFSAERLKGVDSTLKIQPAELGDSAMYLCASSPSGSTDTQYFGPGTRLTVL.

The chain is built from TRBV27 and TRBJ1-5, with 12 positions matching TRBD1. Germline V lookup: CDR1 MNHEY, CDR2 SMNVEV (reference sequence). The CDR3 is 14 residues long. V shed 8 bases, J shed 6 bases, and the junction held 5 bases outside the gene matches. CDR3 loop: CASSGTGGSQPQHF. For the CDR3, the DNA is TGTGCCAGCTCCGGGACAGGGGGCTCTCAGCCCCAGCATTTT.

J is TRBJ2-3 and V is TRBV25-1, with TRBD2 matching over 13 bases. This CDR3 comprises 16 residues. Trimming took 4 bases from V and 6 from J; bases not matched to a gene: 7. Germline CDR1 reads MGHDK; CDR2 reads SYGVNS. The CDR3 nucleotides are TGTGCCAGCAGTGCGTCCTCACTAGCGGGAGGGGATACGCAGTATTTT. This gives the protein CASSASSLAGGDTQYF.

The chain combines TRBV28 with TRBJ2-5, with D perhaps TRBD1 (8 bases). The V gene lost 3 bases and the J gene lost 2 bases, with 13 bases spanning the gap. Germline-derived CDR1 and CDR2 are MDHEN and SYDVKM. This CDR3 is built from 15 residues. CDR3 sequence (DNA): TGTGCCAGCAGTTTGGAGCGGGACAGGCAAGAGACCCAGTACTTC. As protein: CASSLERDRQETQYF.

This clone was recorded only once. V and J are TRBV28 and TRBJ1-2, with D maybe TRBD1 (5 bases). CDR3 length: 13 residues. The germline CDR1 and CDR2 sequences are MDHEN and SYDVKM. Trimming cost V 7 bases and J 4 bases, with 13 bases left between them. The CDR3 region is CASTPLGRYGYTF. Here the CDR3 DNA reads TGTGCCAGCACCCCCTTGGGGCGCTATGGCTACACCTTC.

CDR3 coding DNA: TGTGCCAGCAGCACCTTAAGGGGGGGGCACAACGGGCAGTTCTTC. It is translated as CASSTLRGGHNGQFF. V is TRBV11-2 and J is TRBJ2-1, with a weak D call TRBD2 (7 bases). The germline gives CDR1 SGHAT, CDR2 FQNNGV. V lost 5 bases and J lost 12, with 23 bases in between. The CDR3 sequence is 15 residues long. Drawing the rest from reference TRBV11-2 and TRBJ2-1, the complete variable domain is EAGVAQSPRYKIIEKRQSVAFWCNPISGHATLYWYQQILGQGPKLLIQFQNNGVVDDSQLPKDRFSAERLKGVDSTLKIQPAKLEDSAVYLCASSTLRGGHNGQFFGPGTRLTVL.

In its sample, this clone was seen a few times. The rearrangement uses TRBV6-1 and TRBJ2-7; D may be TRBD2 (5 bases). V was shortened by 6 bases and J by 6 bases, with 9 bases between the two germline ends. Germline values: CDR1 MNHNS, CDR2 SASEGT. This CDR3 is 11 amino acids long. CDR3 sequence: CASRTGSEQYF. CDR3 bases: TGTGCCAGCAGAACGGGAAGCGAGCAGTACTTC.

This rearrangement joins TRBV6-1 to TRBJ2-2; 14 nucleotides align to TRBD2. The CDR3 sequence is 15 residues long. V shed 8 bases and J 4 bases; nucleotides not matched to a gene: 3. In germline, CDR1 is MNHNS, CDR2 SASEGT. CDR3 in DNA: TGTGCCAGCTCAGGACTAGCGGGAGGCACCGGGGAGCTGTTTTTT. Its protein product is CASSGLAGGTGELFF.

This chain connects TRBV29-1 to TRBJ2-1, with 12 bases matching TRBD2. The CDR3 is 17 amino acids. V shed 5 bases and J 0 bases; nucleotides not matched to a gene: 8. Germline-derived CDR1 and CDR2 are SQVTM and ANQGSEA. The CDR3 sequence is CSVSGLAGRSSYNEQFF. In nucleotides, the CDR3 is TGCAGCGTTTCTGGACTAGCGGGAAGGAGCTCCTACAATGAGCAGTTCTTC.

Worth noting for this clone: Additional DNA sequences in this sample encode the identical CDR3. The chain recombines TRBV6-5 with TRBJ2-5; 11 positions agree with TRBD2. The CDR3 extends over 12 amino acids. CDR1 is MNHEY and CDR2 is SVGAGI in the germline V gene. J lost 4 bases, V lost 9 bases, and 1 base had no gene match. This CDR3 reads CASTSGRETQYF. CDR3 nucleotides: TGTGCCAGTACTAGCGGGAGAGAGACCCAGTACTTC.

V gene TRBV5-1 combines with J gene TRBJ2-3, with TRBD2 matching over 11 bases. V shed 5 bases and J 3 bases; nucleotides not matched to a gene: 5. The CDR3 covers 15 residues. CDR1 and CDR2 (germline): SGHRS, YFSETQ. The CDR3 DNA follows: TGCGCCAGCAGGGATAGCGGGAGGGAAACAGATACGCAGTATTTT. Translating gives CASRDSGRETDTQYF.

The chain combines TRBV7-7 with TRBJ1-1; perhaps TRBD1 as D (5 bases). Germline CDR1 SSHAT, CDR2 FNYEAQ (reference sequence). The CDR3 is 17 residues long. V lost 5 bases and J 1 base, leaving 20 bases between the germline ends. The CDR3: CASSRWGDMIGNTEAFF. Here the CDR3 DNA reads TGTGCCAGCAGCCGCTGGGGGGATATGATAGGGAACACTGAAGCTTTCTTT.

This rearrangement joins TRBV5-1 to TRBJ2-2; TRBD1 matches at 7 bases. The CDR3 has 14 residues. V was pared by 0 bases and J by 7 bases, with 3 bases of the junction left unmatched. Per the germline V gene, CDR1 is SGHRS and CDR2 is YFSETQ. The CDR3 region has the DNA TGCGCCAGCAGCTTGGAGGGGGCGAGCGGGGAGCTGTTTTTT. Its translation is CASSLEGASGELFF.

The rearrangement links TRBV7-9 to TRBJ2-3, with D tentatively TRBD1 (5 bases). This CDR3 is built from 17 residues. From germline, CDR1 is SEHNR and CDR2 FQNEAQ (reference sequence). V gave up 0 bases and J gave up 5 bases, with 18 bases separating them. Here the CDR3 reads CASSLALQSFQGDTQYF. The DNA for the CDR3 is TGTGCCAGCAGCTTAGCGCTGCAATCTTTCCAGGGAGATACGCAGTATTTT.

This clone showed up just a few times. The rearrangement links TRBV7-9 to TRBJ1-1, with D possibly matching TRBD1 (5 bases). CDR3 length: 14 residues. V dropped 2 bases and J dropped 0 bases, with 7 bases sitting between them. In germline, CDR1 is SEHNR, CDR2 FQNEAQ (reference sequence). The CDR3 region has the DNA TGTGCCAGCAGCTTAAGGACACTGAACACTGAAGCTTTCTTT. It is translated as CASSLRTLNTEAFF.

This clone was detected once. One end of the junction does not line up with germline, which may come from a read error. V usage is TRBV5-4 and J usage is TRBJ2-1; 8 nucleotides match TRBD2. The V gene's germline CDR1 is SGHNT and CDR2 YYREEE (reference sequence). This CDR3 is 15 amino acids long. The CDR3 DNA reads as TGTGCCAGCAGCCTTAGCGGGATCTCCGACAATGAGCAGTTCTTC. Translated: CASSLSGISDNEQFF.

This chain connects TRBV9 to TRBJ1-1; D is ambiguous. Trimming took 0 bases from V and 6 from J, leaving 12 bases between them. CDR1 and CDR2 from the germline V gene are SGDLS and YYNGEE. The CDR3 runs to 14 residues. CDR3 sequence: CASSVASHSAEAFF. The CDR3, as DNA: TGTGCCAGCAGCGTAGCGAGTCATTCGGCTGAAGCTTTCTTT. Drawing the rest from reference TRBV9 and TRBJ1-1, the complete variable domain is DSGVTQTPKHLITATGQRVTLRCSPRSGDLSVYWYQQSLDQGLQFLIQYYNGEERAKGNILERFSAQQFPDLHSELNLSSLELGDSALYFCASSVASHSAEAFFGQGTRLTVV.

The chain has TRBV6-1 and TRBJ2-5; D is possibly TRBD2 (5 bases). The CDR3 extends over 13 amino acids. CDR1 is MNHNS, CDR2 SASEGT, per germline. With 5 bases removed from V and 7 bases from J, the gap between germline ends came to 14 bases. In DNA form, the CDR3 reads TGTGCCAGCAGTCGGACTCGAGAGGGGACCCAGTACTTC. It codes for CASSRTREGTQYF.

The chain has TRBV18 and TRBJ2-5; 8 positions agree with TRBD2. The V gene end was trimmed by 3 bases and the J gene end by 1 base; junction bases not matched to a gene: 1. The CDR3 contains 14 residues. Per the germline V gene, CDR1 is KGHSH and CDR2 is LQKENI. This CDR3 is CASSPTSGQETQYF. For the CDR3, the DNA is TGTGCCAGCTCACCCACTAGCGGCCAAGAGACCCAGTACTTC.

This clone was recorded only once. The V gene is TRBV5-1, the J gene TRBJ1-1, with TRBD1 matching over 7 bases. CDR3 size: 15 residues. CDR1 is SGHRS, CDR2 YFSETQ, per germline. Losses at the gene ends were 4 bases for V and 2 bases for J; bases not matched to a gene: 8. The CDR3 region has the DNA TGCGCCAGCAGCAGATCCGGGACAGTAAACACTGAAGCTTTCTTT. Encoded protein: CASSRSGTVNTEAFF. The full variable domain, with the rest looked up from reference TRBV5-1 and TRBJ1-1, is KAGVTQTPRYLIKTRGQQVTLSCSPISGHRSVSWYQQTPGQGLQFLFEYFSETQRNKGNFPGRFSGRQFSNSRSEMNVSTLELGDSALYLCASSRSGTVNTEAFFGQGTRLTVV.

The chain is built from TRBV18 and TRBJ1-3; D gene ambiguous. V lost 6 bases and J lost 3, with 9 bases in between. The CDR3 sequence is 13 residues long. Germline-derived CDR1 and CDR2 are KGHSH and LQKENI. CDR3 in DNA: TGTGCCAGCTCCGAGGGTGGTGGAAACACCATATATTTT. Translation: CASSEGGGNTIYF.

The chain uses TRBV28 and TRBJ2-1; 9 bases are a match to TRBD1. With V trimmed by 2 bases and J by 9 bases, 8 bases remained unmatched. The CDR3 consists of 15 residues. Germline CDR1 reads MDHEN; CDR2 reads SYDVKM. CDR3 residues: CASSLIGQGHGEQFF. In DNA form, the CDR3 reads TGTGCCAGCAGTTTAATTGGACAGGGGCATGGTGAGCAGTTCTTC.